The 18 T cell receptor beta chains below come from one sample, sequenced in a study of CD8+ T cells in alopecia areata. Indicated treatment: oral pan-JAK inhibitor, 5-10 mg twice daily. Following RNA extraction, reverse transcription yielded cDNA that acted as the sequencing template. Sequenced by immunoSEQ multiplex PCR; TCRdb stores in-frame clones only, minus some. Here the sample spans more than 150,000 clones, 60% to 70% being singletons. The specimen was CD4+ T cells sorted from blood, collected at week 4, from a patient treated with tofacitinib. These TCRs come from a human donor with alopecia areata.

The V gene is TRBV5-1, the J gene TRBJ2-7; D is ambiguous. The CDR3 is made up of 13 amino acids. The V and J ends lost 6 bases and 5 bases respectively, with 15 bases between them. The V gene's germline CDR1 is SGHRS and CDR2 YFSETQ. The CDR3, as DNA: TGCGCCAGCACCTCCGTTGAAGGGAACGAGCAGTACTTC. Translating it yields CASTSVEGNEQYF.

The chain is built from TRBV2 and TRBJ2-6; the D is unclear. Germline assignment: CDR1 SNHLY and CDR2 FYNNEI. The V and J ends lost 8 bases and 9 bases respectively, with 11 bases between them. CDR3 length: 12 amino acids. CDR3 residues: CASRYGDNVLTF. DNA for the CDR3: TGTGCCAGCCGATACGGCGACAACGTCCTGACTTTC.

This chain uses TRBV5-6 with TRBJ2-2; TRBD1 might be the D (5 bases). Trimming pared 5 bases from V and 3 bases from J, leaving 14 bases between. CDR1 is SGHDT and CDR2 is YYEEEE in the germline V gene. This CDR3 is built from 15 residues. The CDR3 is CASRGLGRDTGELFF. CDR3 bases: TGTGCCAGCAGGGGGCTGGGAAGGGACACCGGGGAGCTGTTTTTT.

This clone turned up a few times. Here the CDR3 DNA reads TGTGCCTGGAGGAAGAGAGGCGCCTACGAGCAGTACTTC. Its protein product is CAWRKRGAYEQYF. The rearrangement links TRBV30 to TRBJ2-7; D unresolved. The germline CDR1 and CDR2 sequences are GTSNPN and SVGIG (reference sequence). The V gene lost 3 bases and the J gene lost 2 bases, with 11 bases spanning the gap. CDR3 length: 13 residues.

This chain links TRBV15 with TRBJ2-3; a possible D gene is TRBD2 (5 bases). CDR1 LNHNV and CDR2 YYDKDF come from the germline V gene (reference sequence). Trimming pared 5 bases from V and 3 bases from J, leaving 9 bases between. The CDR3 runs 13 residues. The CDR3 sequence: CATSLDLTDTQYF. In DNA, the CDR3 is TGTGCCACCAGCCTGGACTTAACAGATACGCAGTATTTT.

This clone was observed a handful of times. The chain has TRBV30 and TRBJ2-3, with unresolved D. V was trimmed by 0 bases and J by 9 bases, leaving 10 bases between them. Per germline, CDR1 GTSNPN and CDR2 SVGIG (reference sequence). There are 12 residues in the CDR3. In nucleotides, the CDR3 is TGTGCCTGGAGTGTAAGCTACCTGACGCAGTATTTT. This gives the protein CAWSVSYLTQYF. The full variable domain, in which reference TRBV30 and TRBJ2-3 provide the parts outside the CDR3, is SQTIHQWPATLVQPVGSPLSLECTVEGTSNPNLYWYRQAAGRGLQLLFYSVGIGQISSEVPQNLSASRPQDRQFILSSKKLLLSDSGFYLCAWSVSYLTQYFGPGTRLTVL.

The chain combines TRBV30 with TRBJ2-5, with 9 bases identical to TRBD1. This CDR3 is built from 15 residues. Trimming took 2 bases from V and 5 from J; bases not matched to a gene: 9. Germline CDR1 is GTSNPN and CDR2 is SVGIG (reference sequence). CDR3 in DNA: TGTGCCTGGAGTCCCCCCGGGACAGGGTCGGAGACCCAGTACTTC. This sequence encodes CAWSPPGTGSETQYF.

DNA for the CDR3: TGTGCCTGGAGAGCAAGGACAGGGGAAGGTTCACCCCTCCACTTT. Its protein product is CAWRARTGEGSPLHF. The chain combines TRBV30 with TRBJ1-6; TRBD1 agrees at 9 bases. Germline V gene lookup returns CDR1 GTSNPN and CDR2 SVGIG (reference sequence). The V gene end was trimmed by 3 bases and the J gene end by 9 bases; junction bases not matched to a gene: 9. The CDR3 totals 15 residues.

V and J are TRBV4-2 and TRBJ1-4; the D is unclear. The ends were cut back, 0 bases at V and 7 bases at J, with 12 bases in the middle. Germline V CDR1 and CDR2: LGHNA, YNFKEQ. The CDR3 covers 15 residues. The CDR3 coding sequence is TGTGCCAGCAGCCAAGAGTCGACGGTGGGTGAAAAACTGTTTTTT. As protein: CASSQESTVGEKLFF.

This chain uses TRBV11-2 with TRBJ1-2, with TRBD1 identical over 11 bases. The CDR3 is 16 residues long. V shed 5 bases and J 6 bases; nucleotides not matched to a gene: 11. Germline loops: CDR1 SGHAT, CDR2 FQNNGV. The DNA of the CDR3 is TGTGCCAGCAGCACCGGACAGGGGGCGTTGTTCGATGGCTACACCTTC. Amino acids: CASSTGQGALFDGYTF.

This chain connects TRBV9 to TRBJ1-1; 7 positions agree with TRBD1. V was clipped by 4 bases and J by 0 bases; unmatched bases: 3. Germline V gene data show CDR1 as SGDLS and CDR2 as YYNGEE. This CDR3 is 14 amino acids long. The CDR3 is CASSRTGMNTEAFF. CDR3 DNA: TGTGCCAGCAGCCGGACAGGAATGAACACTGAAGCTTTCTTT.

This clone has only one observation. The rearrangement uses TRBV30 and TRBJ1-4; D ambiguous. CDR1 GTSNPN and CDR2 SVGIG come from the germline V gene (reference sequence). V was shortened by 2 bases and J by 4 bases, with 14 bases between the two germline ends. This CDR3 region has 15 residues. Written as DNA, the CDR3 is TGTGCCTGGAGTCCCCCACCACCGGGTAATGAAAAACTGTTTTTT. Translated: CAWSPPPPGNEKLFF.

This chain connects TRBV10-3 to TRBJ1-1; tentative D call: TRBD1 (6 bases). The CDR3 sequence is 15 residues long. Germline assignment: CDR1 ENHRY and CDR2 SYGVKD. Trimming removed 0 bases at V and 0 bases at J, with 8 bases between. The chain's CDR3 is CAISESQGLNTEAFF. CDR3 coding DNA: TGTGCCATCAGTGAGTCGCAGGGGTTGAACACTGAAGCTTTCTTT.

The rearrangement joins TRBV7-2 to TRBJ2-5; 11 positions match TRBD2. This CDR3 contains 15 residues. Germline V CDR1 and CDR2: SGHTA, FQGNSA. The V segment lost 5 bases and the J segment 5 bases; nucleotides outside the gene matches: 7. In DNA form, the CDR3 reads TGTGCCAGCAGCCTTAGCGGGGGGGCCGGGGAGACCCAGTACTTC. It yields the protein CASSLSGGAGETQYF.

This clone has more than one count but fewer than ten. In nucleotides, the CDR3 is TGCAGCGTTGAACTAAAGACGGAGTATGGCTACACCTTC. This codes for CSVELKTEYGYTF. J is TRBJ1-2 and V is TRBV29-1; D unclear. Germline loops: CDR1 SQVTM, CDR2 ANQGSEA. V lost 2 bases, J lost 5 bases, and 12 bases lay in between. The CDR3 contains 13 residues.

Written as DNA, the CDR3 is TGCAGCGGAGTGACAGGGTCAGCCCAAGAGACCCAGTACTTC. This translates into CSGVTGSAQETQYF. This chain links TRBV29-1 with TRBJ2-5, with TRBD1 matching over 7 bases. Per germline, CDR1 SQVTM and CDR2 ANQGSEA. Trimming took 7 bases from V and 1 from J; bases not matched to a gene: 9. The length of the CDR3 is 14 residues.

This chain uses TRBV5-1 with TRBJ2-5; 7 positions match TRBD1. CDR1 is SGHRS and CDR2 is YFSETQ in the germline V gene. There are 13 residues in the CDR3. The trim removed 5 bases at V and 5 bases at J, leaving 6 bases unmatched. Written as DNA, the CDR3 is TGCGCCAGCAGTCCGGACAGGCCGGAGACCCAGTACTTC. It specifies CASSPDRPETQYF.

In its sample, this clone was seen a few times. The chain employs TRBV5-6 and TRBJ2-2; possibly TRBD1 for D (5 bases). Germline CDR1 and CDR2: SGHDT and YYEEEE. V lost 2 bases and J lost 7, with 21 bases in between. The CDR3 consists of 17 residues. The DNA of the CDR3 is TGTGCCAGCAGCTTTTACGCCAATCTCCAGGGCGGCGGGGAGCTGTTTTTT. Translating gives CASSFYANLQGGGELFF.